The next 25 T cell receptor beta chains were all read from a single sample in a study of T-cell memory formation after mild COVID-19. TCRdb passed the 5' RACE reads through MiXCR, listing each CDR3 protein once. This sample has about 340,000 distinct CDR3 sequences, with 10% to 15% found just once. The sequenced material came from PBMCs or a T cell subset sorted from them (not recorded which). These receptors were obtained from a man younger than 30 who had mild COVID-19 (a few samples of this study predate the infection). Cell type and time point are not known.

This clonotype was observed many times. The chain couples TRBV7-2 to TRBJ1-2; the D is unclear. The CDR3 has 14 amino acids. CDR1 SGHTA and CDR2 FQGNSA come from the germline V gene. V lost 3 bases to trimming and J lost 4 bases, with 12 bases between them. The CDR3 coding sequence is TGTGCCAGCAGCTTTTTAGTGTTGGGCTATGGCTACACCTTC. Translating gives CASSFLVLGYGYTF.

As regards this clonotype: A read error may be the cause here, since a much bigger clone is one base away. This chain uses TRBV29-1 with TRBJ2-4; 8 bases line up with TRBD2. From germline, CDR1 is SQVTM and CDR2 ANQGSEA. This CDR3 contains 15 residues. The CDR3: CGVEAVSGGENIQYF. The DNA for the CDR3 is TGCGGCGTTGAAGCAGTATCGGGAGGGGAAAACATTCAGTACTTC.

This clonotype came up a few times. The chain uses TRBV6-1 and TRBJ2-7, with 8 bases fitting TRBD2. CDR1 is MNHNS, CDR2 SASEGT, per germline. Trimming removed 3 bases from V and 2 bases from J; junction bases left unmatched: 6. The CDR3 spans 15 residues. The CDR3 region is CASSDPGLGAYEQYF. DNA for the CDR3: TGTGCCAGCAGTGATCCGGGACTAGGGGCCTACGAGCAGTACTTC.

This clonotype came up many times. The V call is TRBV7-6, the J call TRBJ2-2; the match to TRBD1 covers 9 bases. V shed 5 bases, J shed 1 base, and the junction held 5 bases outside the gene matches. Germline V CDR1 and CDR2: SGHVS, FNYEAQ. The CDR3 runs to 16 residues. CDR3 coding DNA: TGTGCCAGCAGCCCCGGGACAGGGAGGAACACCGGGGAGCTGTTTTTT. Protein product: CASSPGTGRNTGELFF.

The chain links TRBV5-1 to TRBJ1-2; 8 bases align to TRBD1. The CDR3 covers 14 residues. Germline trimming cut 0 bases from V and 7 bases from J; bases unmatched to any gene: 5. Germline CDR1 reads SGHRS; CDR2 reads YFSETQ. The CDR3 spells CASSLGAGGTGYTF. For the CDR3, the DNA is TGCGCCAGCAGCTTGGGCGCAGGGGGCACTGGCTACACCTTC.

As DNA, the CDR3 is TGTGCCAGCAGCACAGCCGGGACAGACACTGAAGCTTTCTTT. It is translated as CASSTAGTDTEAFF. This chain uses TRBV28 with TRBJ1-1; 7 nucleotides agree with TRBD1. The CDR3 is 14 amino acids. J was trimmed by 3 bases and V by 6 bases; bases with no gene match: 7. CDR1 MDHEN and CDR2 SYDVKM come from the germline V gene. Looking up the rest from reference TRBV28 and TRBJ1-1 gives the full variable domain: DVKVTQSSRYLVKRTGEKVFLECVQDMDHENMFWYRQDPGLGLRLIYFSYDVKMKEKGDIPEGYSVSREKKERFSLILESASTNQTSMYLCASSTAGTDTEAFFGQGTRLTVV.

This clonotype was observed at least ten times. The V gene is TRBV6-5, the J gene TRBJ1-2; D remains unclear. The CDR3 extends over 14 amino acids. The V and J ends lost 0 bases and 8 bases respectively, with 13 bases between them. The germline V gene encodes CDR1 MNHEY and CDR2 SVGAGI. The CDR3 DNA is TGTGCCAGCAGTTACTCACGGGCAACTGTCGGCTACACCTTC. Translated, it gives CASSYSRATVGYTF.

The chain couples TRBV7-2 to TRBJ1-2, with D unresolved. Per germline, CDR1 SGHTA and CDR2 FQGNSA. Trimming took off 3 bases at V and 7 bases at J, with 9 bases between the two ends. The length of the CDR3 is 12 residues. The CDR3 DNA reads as TGTGCCAGCAGCTTTCGTTCGAGTGGCTACACCTTC. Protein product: CASSFRSSGYTF.

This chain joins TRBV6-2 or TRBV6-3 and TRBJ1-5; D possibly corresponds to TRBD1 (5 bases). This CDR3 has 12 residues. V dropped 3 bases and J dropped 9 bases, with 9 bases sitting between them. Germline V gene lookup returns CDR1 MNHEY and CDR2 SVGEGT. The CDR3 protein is CASSYWGGPQHF. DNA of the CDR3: TGTGCCAGCAGTTATTGGGGGGGGCCCCAGCATTTT.

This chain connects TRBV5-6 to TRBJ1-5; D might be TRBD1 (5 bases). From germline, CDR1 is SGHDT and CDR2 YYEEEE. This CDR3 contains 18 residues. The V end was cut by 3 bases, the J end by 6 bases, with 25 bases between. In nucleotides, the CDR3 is TGTGCCAGCAGCTCACATGACAGTAAATTAAAGCGGGGTCAGCCCCAGCATTTT. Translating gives CASSSHDSKLKRGQPQHF.

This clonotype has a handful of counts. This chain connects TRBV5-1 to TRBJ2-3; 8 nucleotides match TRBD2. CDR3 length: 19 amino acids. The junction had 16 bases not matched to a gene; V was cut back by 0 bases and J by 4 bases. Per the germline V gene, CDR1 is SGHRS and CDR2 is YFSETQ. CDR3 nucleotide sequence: TGCGCCAGCAGCTTGGCCAACCTCCCCGGGACTAGAGGCGCAGATACGCAGTATTTT. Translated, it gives CASSLANLPGTRGADTQYF.

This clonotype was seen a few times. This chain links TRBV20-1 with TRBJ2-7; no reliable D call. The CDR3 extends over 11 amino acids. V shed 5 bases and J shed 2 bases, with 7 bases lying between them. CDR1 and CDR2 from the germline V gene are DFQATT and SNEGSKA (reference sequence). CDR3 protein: CSAGRAYEQYV. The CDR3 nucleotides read TGCAGTGCTGGTCGAGCCTACGAGCAGTACGTC.

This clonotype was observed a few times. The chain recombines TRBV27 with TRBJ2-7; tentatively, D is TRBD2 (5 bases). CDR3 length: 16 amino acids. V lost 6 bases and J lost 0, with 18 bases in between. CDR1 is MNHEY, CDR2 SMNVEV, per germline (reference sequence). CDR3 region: CASSRGPRASSYEQYV. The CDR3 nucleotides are TGTGCCAGCAGCCGAGGACCGAGGGCGAGCTCCTACGAGCAGTACGTC.

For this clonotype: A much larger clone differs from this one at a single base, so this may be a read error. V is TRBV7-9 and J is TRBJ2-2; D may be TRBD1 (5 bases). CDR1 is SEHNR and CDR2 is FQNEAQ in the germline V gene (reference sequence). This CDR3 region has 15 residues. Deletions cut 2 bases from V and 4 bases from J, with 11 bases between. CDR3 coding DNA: TGTGCCAGCAGCTTATGGGGCTGGGGCACCGGGGAGCTGTTTTTT. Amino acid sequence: CASSLWGWGTGELFF.

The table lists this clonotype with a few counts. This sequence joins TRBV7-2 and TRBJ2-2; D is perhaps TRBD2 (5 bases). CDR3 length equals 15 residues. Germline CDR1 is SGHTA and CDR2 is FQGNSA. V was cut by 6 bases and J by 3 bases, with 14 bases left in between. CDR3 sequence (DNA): TGTGCCAGCAGAAATAGATTGAGGGACACCGGGGAGCTGTTTTTT. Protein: CASRNRLRDTGELFF.

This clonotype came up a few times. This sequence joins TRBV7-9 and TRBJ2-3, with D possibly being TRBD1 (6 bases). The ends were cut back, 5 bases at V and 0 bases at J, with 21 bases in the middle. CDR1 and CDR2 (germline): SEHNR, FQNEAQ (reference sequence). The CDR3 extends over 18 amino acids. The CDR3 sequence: CASSPPTGASASTDTQYF. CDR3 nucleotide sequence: TGTGCCAGCAGCCCCCCGACAGGAGCATCCGCTAGCACAGATACGCAGTATTTT.

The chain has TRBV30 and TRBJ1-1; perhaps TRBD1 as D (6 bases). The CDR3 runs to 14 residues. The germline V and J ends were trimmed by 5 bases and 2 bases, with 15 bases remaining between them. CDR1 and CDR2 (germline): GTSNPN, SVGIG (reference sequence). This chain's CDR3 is CAWGLTGLNTEAFF. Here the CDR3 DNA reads TGTGCCTGGGGTTTGACAGGATTAAACACTGAAGCTTTCTTT.

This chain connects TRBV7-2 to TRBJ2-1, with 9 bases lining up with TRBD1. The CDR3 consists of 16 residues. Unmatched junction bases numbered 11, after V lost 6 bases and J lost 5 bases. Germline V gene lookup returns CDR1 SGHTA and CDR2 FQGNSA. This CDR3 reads CASRGGTGKSDNEQFF. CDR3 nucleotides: TGTGCCAGCAGGGGTGGGACAGGGAAGTCCGACAATGAGCAGTTCTTC.

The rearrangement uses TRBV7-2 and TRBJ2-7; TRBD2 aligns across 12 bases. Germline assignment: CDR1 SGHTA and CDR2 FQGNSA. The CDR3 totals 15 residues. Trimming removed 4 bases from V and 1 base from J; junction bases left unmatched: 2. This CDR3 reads CASSSGLAGSYEQYF. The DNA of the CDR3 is TGTGCCAGCAGCTCCGGACTAGCGGGGTCCTACGAGCAGTACTTC. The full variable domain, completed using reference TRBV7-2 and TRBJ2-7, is GAGVSQSPSNKVTEKGKDVELRCDPISGHTALYWYRQSLGQGLEFLIYFQGNSAPDKSGLPSDRFSAERTGGSVSTLTIQRTQQEDSAVYLCASSSGLAGSYEQYFGPGTRLTVT.

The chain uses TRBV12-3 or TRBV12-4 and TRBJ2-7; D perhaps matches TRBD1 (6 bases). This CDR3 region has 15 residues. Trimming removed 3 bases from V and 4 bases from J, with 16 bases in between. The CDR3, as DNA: TGTGCCAGCAGTTTCGCCGGCGGACAGTCTTACGAGCAGTACTTC. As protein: CASSFAGGQSYEQYF.

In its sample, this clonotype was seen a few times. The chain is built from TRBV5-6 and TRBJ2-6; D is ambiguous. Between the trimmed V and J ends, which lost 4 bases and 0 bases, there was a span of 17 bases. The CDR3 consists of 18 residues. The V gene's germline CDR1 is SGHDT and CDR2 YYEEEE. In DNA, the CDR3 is TGTGCCAGCAGCGCTGTCGTGAAGCTGTTCTCTGGGGCCAACGTCCTGACTTTC. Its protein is CASSAVVKLFSGANVLTF.

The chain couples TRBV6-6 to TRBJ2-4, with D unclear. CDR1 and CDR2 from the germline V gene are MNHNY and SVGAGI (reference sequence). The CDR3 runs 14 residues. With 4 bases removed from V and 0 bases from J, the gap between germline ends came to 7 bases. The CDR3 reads CASSWVLAKNIQYF. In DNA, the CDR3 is TGTGCCAGCAGTTGGGTGCTAGCCAAAAACATTCAGTACTTC.

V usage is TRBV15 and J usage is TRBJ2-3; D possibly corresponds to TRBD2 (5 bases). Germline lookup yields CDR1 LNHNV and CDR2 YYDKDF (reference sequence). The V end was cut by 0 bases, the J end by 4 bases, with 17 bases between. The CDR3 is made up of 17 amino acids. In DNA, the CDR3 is TGTGCCACCAGCAGAGATCAGGCGGGCACCGGCTCAGATACGCAGTATTTT. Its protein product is CATSRDQAGTGSDTQYF.

CDR3 nucleotides: TGTGCCAGCAGACTTAGCGGGCCCCCGGATACGCAGTATTTT. Encoded protein: CASRLSGPPDTQYF. The chain joins TRBV6-2 or TRBV6-3 to TRBJ2-3, with 7 bases lining up with TRBD2. CDR1 and CDR2 (germline): MNHEY, SVGEGT. Germline trimming cut 6 bases from V and 6 bases from J; bases unmatched to any gene: 9. CDR3 length: 14 residues.

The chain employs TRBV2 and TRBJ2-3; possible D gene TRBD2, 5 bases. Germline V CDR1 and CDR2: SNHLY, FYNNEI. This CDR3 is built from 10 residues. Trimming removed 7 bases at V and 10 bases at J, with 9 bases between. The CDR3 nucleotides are TGTGCCAGCATACTAGAAGCGCAGTATTTT. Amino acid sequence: CASILEAQYF.